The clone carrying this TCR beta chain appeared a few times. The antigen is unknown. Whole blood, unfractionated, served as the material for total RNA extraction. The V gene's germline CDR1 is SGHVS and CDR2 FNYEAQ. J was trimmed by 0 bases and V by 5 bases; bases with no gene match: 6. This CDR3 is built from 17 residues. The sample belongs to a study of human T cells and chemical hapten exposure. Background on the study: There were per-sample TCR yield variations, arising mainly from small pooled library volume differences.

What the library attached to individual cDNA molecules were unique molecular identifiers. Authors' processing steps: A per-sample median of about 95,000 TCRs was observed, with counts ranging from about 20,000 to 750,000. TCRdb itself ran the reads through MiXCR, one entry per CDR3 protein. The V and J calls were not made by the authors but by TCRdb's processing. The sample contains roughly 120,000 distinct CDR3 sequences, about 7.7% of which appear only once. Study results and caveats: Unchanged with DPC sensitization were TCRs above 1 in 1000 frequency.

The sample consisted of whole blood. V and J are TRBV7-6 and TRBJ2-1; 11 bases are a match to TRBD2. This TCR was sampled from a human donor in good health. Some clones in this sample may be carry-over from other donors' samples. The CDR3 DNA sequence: TGTGCCAGCAGCGAGAGACTAGCGGGGAGCTCCTACAATGAGCAGTTCTTC. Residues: CASSERLAGSSYNEQFF. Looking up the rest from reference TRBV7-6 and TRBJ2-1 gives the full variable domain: GAGVSQSPRYKVTKRGQDVALRCDPISGHVSLYWYRQALGQGPEFLTYFNYEAQQDKSGLPNDRFSAERPEGSISTLTIQRTEQRDSAMYRCASSERLAGSSYNEQFFGPGTRLTVL.